This T cell receptor (beta chain) was identified in a study of early T cells in non-severe SARS-CoV-2 infection. The germline CDR1 and CDR2 sequences are MNHEY and SVGEGT. The CDR3 is 13 residues long. Trimming cost V 6 bases and J 11 bases, with 19 bases left between them. Unique molecular identifiers were attached to individual cDNA molecules. One entry per CDR3 protein, called by TCRdb with MiXCR from the 5' RACE reads. The sample gives about 99,000 distinct CDR3 sequences, 15% to 20% of which show up once; 1.3% is in the top ten. Sample: whole blood. This rearrangement joins TRBV6-2 or TRBV6-3 to TRBJ1-1; no clear D. The receptor's source is an adult who was a healthcare worker with PCR-confirmed SARS-CoV-2 infection or an uninfected control (not recorded which). CDR3 protein: CASSESLSGTAFF. CDR3 bases: TGTGCCAGCAGCGAGTCGCTGTCCGGCACCGCTTTCTTT.